The sequence of this T cell receptor beta chain was determined in a study of shared clonotypes between healthy human individuals. At the level of the study: Each donor's CD8 memory used one plate, CD8 naive two, each CD4 subset three. Study outcomes and limitations: The donor pool, a small one, limited the genetic and exposure-history diversity represented. For naive CD4 cells, roughly 4.6% of clonotypes were shared across a handful of donors.

This CDR3 spans 15 amino acids. The V gene's germline CDR1 is MNHEY and CDR2 SVGAGI. Trimming removed 0 bases from V and 0 bases from J, with 8 bases in between. The input for sorted-subset replicate PCRs was around 200 ng DNA, about 30,000 T cell genomes. The protocol was immunoSEQ multiplex PCR, while the TCRdb copy is restricted to in-frame clones and leaves out a portion. The data contain roughly 2,300,000 clones, 85% to 95% of them singletons. A word on this clone: Its antigen is unknown. Other DNA sequences within the sample encode an identical CDR3.

The sequenced sample consisted of naive CD4+ T cells from PBMCs. Subset here: CD45RA+ positively selected. The receptor comes from a man aged 18 to 29 in good health. Some clones in this sample may be carry-over from other donors' samples. This chain uses TRBV6-5 with TRBJ1-2; D is ambiguous. The CDR3 loop reads CASSYSGRANYGYTF. CDR3 DNA sequence: TGTGCCAGCAGTTACTCCGGACGTGCTAACTATGGCTACACCTTC.